This T cell receptor beta chain was documented in a study of T cells in women clearing cervical HPV infection. Regarding the study as a whole: Each sample's T-cell count was unknown, possibly confounding richness. TRBV6-7 relative abundance averaged roughly 0.099% in cases and roughly 0.17% in controls.

Dot-blot hybridization genotyped cervical HPV amplified with MY09/MY11 PCR. With V trimmed by 3 bases and J by 2 bases, 1 base remained unmatched. The CDR3 sequence is 13 residues long. Average input was about 1.2 ug genomic DNA for immunoSEQ TCR beta CDR3 amplification. Libraries were prepared by immunoSEQ multiplex PCR; TCRdb keeps only in-frame clonotypes and omits some of them. The sample totals roughly 30,000 clones. About this clone itself: Its target is not known. The read comes to an end 3 residues before the CDR3 does, leaving the germline J gene to fill in the end.

The clonotype was recovered from a woman aged 18 to 69 with a cervical HPV16 infection that either progressed to CIN3+ or cleared (not recorded which). The material sequenced was blood buffy coat. The rearrangement joins TRBV12-3 or TRBV12-4 to TRBJ2-7; 7 nucleotides line up with TRBD1. CDR3 sequence: CASSLGQTYEQYF. CDR3 DNA, as far as it was read: TGTGCCAGCAGTTTGGGACAGACCTACGAG.